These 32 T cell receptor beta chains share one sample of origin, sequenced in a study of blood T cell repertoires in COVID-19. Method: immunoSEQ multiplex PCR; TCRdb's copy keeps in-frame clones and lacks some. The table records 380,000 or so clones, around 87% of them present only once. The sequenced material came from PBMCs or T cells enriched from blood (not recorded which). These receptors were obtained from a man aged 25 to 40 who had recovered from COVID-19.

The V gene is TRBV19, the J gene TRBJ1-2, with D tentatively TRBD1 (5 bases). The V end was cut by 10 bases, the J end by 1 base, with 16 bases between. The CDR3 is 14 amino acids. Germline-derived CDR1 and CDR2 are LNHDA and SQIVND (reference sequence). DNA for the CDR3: TGTGCCACCTCCGACAGTTTTTTTAACTATGGCTACACCTTC. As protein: CATSDSFFNYGYTF.

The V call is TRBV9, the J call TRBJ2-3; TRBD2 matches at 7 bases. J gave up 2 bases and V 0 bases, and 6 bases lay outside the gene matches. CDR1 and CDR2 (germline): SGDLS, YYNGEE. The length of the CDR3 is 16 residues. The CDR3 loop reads CASSVGSGVTTDTQYF. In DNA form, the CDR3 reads TGTGCCAGCAGCGTAGGGAGCGGGGTTACCACAGATACGCAGTATTTT.

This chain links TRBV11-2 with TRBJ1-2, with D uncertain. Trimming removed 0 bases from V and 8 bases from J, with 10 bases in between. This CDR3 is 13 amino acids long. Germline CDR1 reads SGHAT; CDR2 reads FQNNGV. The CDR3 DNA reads TGTGCCAGCAGCTTAGAACCGTCGGGAGGCTACACCTTC. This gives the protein CASSLEPSGGYTF.

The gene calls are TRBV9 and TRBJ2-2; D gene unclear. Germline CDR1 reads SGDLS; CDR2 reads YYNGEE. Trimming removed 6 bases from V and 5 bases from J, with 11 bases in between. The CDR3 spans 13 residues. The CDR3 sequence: CASTVHTTGELFF. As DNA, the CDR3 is TGTGCCAGCACCGTCCACACAACCGGGGAGCTGTTTTTT. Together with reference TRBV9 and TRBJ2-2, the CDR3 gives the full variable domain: DSGVTQTPKHLITATGQRVTLRCSPRSGDLSVYWYQQSLDQGLQFLIQYYNGEERAKGNILERFSAQQFPDLHSELNLSSLELGDSALYFCASTVHTTGELFFGEGSRLTVL.

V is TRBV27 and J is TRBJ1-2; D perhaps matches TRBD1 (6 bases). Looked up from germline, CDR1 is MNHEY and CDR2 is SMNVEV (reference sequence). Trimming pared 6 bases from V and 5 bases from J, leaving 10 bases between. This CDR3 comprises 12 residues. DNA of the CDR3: TGTGCCAGCAGCACCCAGGGGTATGGCTACACCTTC. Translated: CASSTQGYGYTF.

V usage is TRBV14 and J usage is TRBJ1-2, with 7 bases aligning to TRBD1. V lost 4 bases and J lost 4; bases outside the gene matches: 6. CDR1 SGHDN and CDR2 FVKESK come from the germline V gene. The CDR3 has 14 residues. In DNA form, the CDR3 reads TGTGCCAGCAGCCGACAGGGAGTGGGCTATGGCTACACCTTC. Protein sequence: CASSRQGVGYGYTF.

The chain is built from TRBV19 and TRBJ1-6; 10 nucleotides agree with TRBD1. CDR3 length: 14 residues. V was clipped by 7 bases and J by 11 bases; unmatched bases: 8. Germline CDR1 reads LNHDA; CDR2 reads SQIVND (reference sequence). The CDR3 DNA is TGTGCCAGTACTATGGACAGGGGGACGACACCCCTCCACTTT. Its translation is CASTMDRGTTPLHF.

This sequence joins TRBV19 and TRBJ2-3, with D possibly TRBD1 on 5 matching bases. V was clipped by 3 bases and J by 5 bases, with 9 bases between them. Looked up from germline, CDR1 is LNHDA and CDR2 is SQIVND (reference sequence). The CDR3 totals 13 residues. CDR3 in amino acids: CASSMAGIDTQYF. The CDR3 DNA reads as TGTGCCAGTAGTATGGCAGGGATAGATACGCAGTATTTT.

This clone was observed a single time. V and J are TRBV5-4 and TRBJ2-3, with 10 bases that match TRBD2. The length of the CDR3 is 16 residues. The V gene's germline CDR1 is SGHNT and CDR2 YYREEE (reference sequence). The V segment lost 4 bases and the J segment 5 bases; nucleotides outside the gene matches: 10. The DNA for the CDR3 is TGTGCCAGCAGCGAAGATACTAGCGGGGAGGGAGATACGCAGTATTTT. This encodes CASSEDTSGEGDTQYF. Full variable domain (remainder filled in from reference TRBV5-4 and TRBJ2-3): ETGVTQSPTHLIKTRGQQVTLRCSSQSGHNTVSWYQQALGQGPQFIFQYYREEENGRGNFPPRFSGLQFPNYSSELNVNALELDDSALYLCASSEDTSGEGDTQYFGPGTRLTVL.

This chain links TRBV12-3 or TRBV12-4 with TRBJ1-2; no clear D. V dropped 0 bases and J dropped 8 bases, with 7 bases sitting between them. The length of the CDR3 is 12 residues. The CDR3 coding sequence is TGTGCCAGCAGTTTAGCTCCGGTGGGCTACACCTTC. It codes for CASSLAPVGYTF.

The CDR3 DNA follows: TGCAGCGTCGGCTATAGGGAGGGTGGCGGGGAGCTGTTTTTT. Protein: CSVGYREGGGELFF. V and J are TRBV29-1 and TRBJ2-2; 7 bases map to TRBD2. J gave up 7 bases and V 6 bases, and 11 bases lay outside the gene matches. Per germline, CDR1 SQVTM and CDR2 ANQGSEA. The CDR3 length is 14 residues.

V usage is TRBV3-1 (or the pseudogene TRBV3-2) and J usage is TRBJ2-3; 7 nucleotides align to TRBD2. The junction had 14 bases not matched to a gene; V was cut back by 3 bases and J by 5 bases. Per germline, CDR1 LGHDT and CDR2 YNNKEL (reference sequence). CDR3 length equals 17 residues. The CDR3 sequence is CASSHPTERGEKDTQYF. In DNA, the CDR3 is TGTGCCAGCAGCCACCCCACGGAGCGGGGAGAAAAAGATACGCAGTATTTT.

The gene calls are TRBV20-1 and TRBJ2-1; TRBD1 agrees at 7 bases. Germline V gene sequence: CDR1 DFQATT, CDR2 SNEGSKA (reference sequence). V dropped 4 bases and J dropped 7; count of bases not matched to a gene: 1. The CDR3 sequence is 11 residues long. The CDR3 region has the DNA TGCAGTGCTACGGACAGGAATGAGCAGTTCTTC. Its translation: CSATDRNEQFF.

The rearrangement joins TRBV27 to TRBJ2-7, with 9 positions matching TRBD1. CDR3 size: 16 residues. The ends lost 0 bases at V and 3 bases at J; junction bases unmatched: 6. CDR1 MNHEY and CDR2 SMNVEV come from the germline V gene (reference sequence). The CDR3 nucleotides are TGTGCCAGCAGTTTATCGTGGGAGACAGGGGGCTACGAGCAGTACTTC. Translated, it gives CASSLSWETGGYEQYF.

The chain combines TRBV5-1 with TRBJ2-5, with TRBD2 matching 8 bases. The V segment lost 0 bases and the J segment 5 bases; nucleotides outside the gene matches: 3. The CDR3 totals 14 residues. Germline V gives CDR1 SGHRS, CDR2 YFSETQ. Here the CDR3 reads CASSLEGLGETQYF. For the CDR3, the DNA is TGCGCCAGCAGCTTGGAGGGACTAGGTGAGACCCAGTACTTC.

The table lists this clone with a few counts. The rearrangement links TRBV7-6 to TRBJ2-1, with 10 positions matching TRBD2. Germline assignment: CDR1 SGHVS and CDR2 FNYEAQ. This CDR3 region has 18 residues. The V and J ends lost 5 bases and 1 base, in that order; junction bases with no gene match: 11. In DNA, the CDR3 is TGTGCCAGCAGCCCCCCGGCTAGCGGGGGTGCTTCCTACAATGAGCAGTTCTTC. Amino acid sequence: CASSPPASGGASYNEQFF.

This CDR3 reads CASSEFISGGAGELFF. The CDR3 DNA sequence: TGTGCCAGCAGTGAATTTATTAGCGGGGGAGCCGGGGAGCTGTTTTTT. The V and J genes are TRBV25-1 and TRBJ2-2; 9 positions agree with TRBD2. Germline V lookup: CDR1 MGHDK, CDR2 SYGVNS. V dropped 1 base and J dropped 6; count of bases not matched to a gene: 6. The CDR3 extends over 16 amino acids. Combining the CDR3 with reference TRBV25-1 and TRBJ2-2 gives the whole variable domain EADIYQTPRYLVIGTGKKITLECSQTMGHDKMYWYQQDPGMELHLIHYSYGVNSTEKGDLSSESTVSRIRTEHFPLTLESARPSHTSQYLCASSEFISGGAGELFFGEGSRLTVL.

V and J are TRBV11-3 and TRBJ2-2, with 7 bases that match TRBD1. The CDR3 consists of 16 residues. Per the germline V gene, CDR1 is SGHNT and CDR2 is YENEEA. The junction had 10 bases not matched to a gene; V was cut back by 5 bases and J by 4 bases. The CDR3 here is CASSPRQGVGTGELFF. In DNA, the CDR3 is TGTGCCAGCAGCCCTAGACAGGGAGTGGGCACCGGGGAGCTGTTTTTT.

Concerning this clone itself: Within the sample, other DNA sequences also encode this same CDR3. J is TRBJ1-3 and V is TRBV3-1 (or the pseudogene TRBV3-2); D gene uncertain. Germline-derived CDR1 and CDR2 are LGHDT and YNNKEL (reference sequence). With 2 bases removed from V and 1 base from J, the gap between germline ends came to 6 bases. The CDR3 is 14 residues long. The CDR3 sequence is CASSQRGSGNTIYF. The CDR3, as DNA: TGTGCCAGCAGCCAACGGGGTTCTGGAAACACCATATATTTT.

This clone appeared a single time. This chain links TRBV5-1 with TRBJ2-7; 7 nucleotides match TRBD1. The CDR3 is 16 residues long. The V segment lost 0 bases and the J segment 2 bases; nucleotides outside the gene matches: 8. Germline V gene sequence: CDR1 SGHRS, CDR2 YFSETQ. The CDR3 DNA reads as TGCGCCAGCAGCTTGGGGGCCGGGACAGCAACCTACGAGCAGTACTTC. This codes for CASSLGAGTATYEQYF.

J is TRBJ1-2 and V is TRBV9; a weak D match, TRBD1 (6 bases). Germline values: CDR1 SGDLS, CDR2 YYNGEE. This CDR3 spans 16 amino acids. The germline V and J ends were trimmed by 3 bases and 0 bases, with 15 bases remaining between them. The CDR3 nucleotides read TGTGCCAGCAGCGGAATCGACAGGACAACTAACTATGGCTACACCTTC. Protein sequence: CASSGIDRTTNYGYTF.

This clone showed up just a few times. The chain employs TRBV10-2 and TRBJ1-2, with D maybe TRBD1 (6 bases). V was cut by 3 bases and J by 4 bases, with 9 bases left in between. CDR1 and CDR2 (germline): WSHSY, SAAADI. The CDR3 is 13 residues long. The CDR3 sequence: CASSDGGAYGYTF. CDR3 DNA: TGCGCCAGCAGTGACGGGGGGGCCTATGGCTACACCTTC.

CDR3 protein: CASTRQGSNEKLFF. The CDR3 region has the DNA TGTGCCAGCACGCGACAGGGATCTAATGAAAAACTGTTTTTT. The chain joins TRBV7-9 to TRBJ1-4; 7 bases line up with TRBD1. V dropped 7 bases and J dropped 3; count of bases not matched to a gene: 5. The V gene's germline CDR1 is SEHNR and CDR2 FQNEAQ (reference sequence). The CDR3 loop spans 14 amino acids.

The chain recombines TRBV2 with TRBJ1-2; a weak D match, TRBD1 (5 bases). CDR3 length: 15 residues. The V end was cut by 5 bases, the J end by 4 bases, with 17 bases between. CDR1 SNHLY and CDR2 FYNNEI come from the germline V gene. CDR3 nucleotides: TGTGCCAGCAGTCTGGACATTCAGTTGCGCTATGGCTACACCTTC. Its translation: CASSLDIQLRYGYTF. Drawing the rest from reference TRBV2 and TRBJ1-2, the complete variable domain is EPEVTQTPSHQVTQMGQEVILRCVPISNHLYFYWYRQILGQKVEFLVSFYNNEISEKSEIFDDQFSVERPDGSNFTLKIRSTKLEDSAMYFCASSLDIQLRYGYTFGSGTRLTVV.

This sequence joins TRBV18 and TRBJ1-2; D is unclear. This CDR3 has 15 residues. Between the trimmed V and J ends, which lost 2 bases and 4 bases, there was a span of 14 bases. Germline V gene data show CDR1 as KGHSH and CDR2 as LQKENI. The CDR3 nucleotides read TGTGCCAGCTCACCAGAATCCCGGGTCTCCTATGGCTACACCTTC. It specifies CASSPESRVSYGYTF.

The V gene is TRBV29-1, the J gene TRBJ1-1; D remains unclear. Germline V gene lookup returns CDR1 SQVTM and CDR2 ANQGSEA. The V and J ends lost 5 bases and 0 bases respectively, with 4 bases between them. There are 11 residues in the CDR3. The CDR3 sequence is CSVLMNTEAFF. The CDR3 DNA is TGCAGCGTTCTAATGAACACTGAAGCTTTCTTT.

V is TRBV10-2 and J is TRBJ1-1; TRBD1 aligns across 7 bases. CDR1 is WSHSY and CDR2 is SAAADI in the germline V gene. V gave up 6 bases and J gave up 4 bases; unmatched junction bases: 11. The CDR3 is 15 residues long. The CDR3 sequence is CASSLGQTLLTEAFF. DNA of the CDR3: TGCGCCAGCAGCCTGGGACAGACGCTTCTCACTGAAGCTTTCTTT.

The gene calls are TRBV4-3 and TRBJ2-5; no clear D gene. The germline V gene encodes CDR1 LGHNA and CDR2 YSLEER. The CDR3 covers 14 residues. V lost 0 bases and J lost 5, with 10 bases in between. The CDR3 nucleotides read TGCGCCAGCAGCCAAGATCCGAGGTCCGAGACCCAGTACTTC. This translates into CASSQDPRSETQYF.

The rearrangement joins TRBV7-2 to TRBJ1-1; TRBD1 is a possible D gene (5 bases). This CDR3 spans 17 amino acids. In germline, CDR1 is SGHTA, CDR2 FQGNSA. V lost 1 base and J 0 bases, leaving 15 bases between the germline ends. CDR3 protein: CASSLGGVGLLNTEAFF. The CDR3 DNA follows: TGTGCCAGCAGCTTAGGGGGCGTGGGTCTATTGAACACTGAAGCTTTCTTT. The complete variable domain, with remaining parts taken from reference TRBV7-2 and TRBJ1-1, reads GAGVSQSPSNKVTEKGKDVELRCDPISGHTALYWYRQSLGQGLEFLIYFQGNSAPDKSGLPSDRFSAERTGGSVSTLTIQRTQQEDSAVYLCASSLGGVGLLNTEAFFGQGTRLTVV.

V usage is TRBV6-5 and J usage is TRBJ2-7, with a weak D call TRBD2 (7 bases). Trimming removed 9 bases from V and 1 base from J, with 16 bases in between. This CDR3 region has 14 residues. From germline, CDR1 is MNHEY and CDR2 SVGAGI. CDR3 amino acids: CASRWGGASYEQYF. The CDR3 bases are TGTGCCAGTCGCTGGGGGGGGGCATCCTACGAGCAGTACTTC.

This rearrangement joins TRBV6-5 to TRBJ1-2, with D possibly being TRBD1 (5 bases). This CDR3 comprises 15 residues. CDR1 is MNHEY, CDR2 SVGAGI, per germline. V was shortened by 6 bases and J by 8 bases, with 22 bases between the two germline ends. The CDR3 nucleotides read TGTGCCAGCAGACCGGGACTACTGCTTCGGGGCGGCTACACCTTC. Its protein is CASRPGLLLRGGYTF.

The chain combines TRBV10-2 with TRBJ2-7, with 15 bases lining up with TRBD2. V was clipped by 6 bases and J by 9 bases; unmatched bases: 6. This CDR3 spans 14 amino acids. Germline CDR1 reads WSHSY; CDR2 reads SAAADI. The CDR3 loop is CASRGLAGGLGQYF. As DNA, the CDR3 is TGCGCCAGCAGAGGACTAGCGGGGGGGTTGGGGCAGTACTTC.